This entry concerns a single T cell receptor beta chain. Method: immunoSEQ multiplex PCR; TCRdb's copy keeps in-frame clones and lacks some. The data show 40,000 or so clones, 90% seen once. This CDR3 comprises 16 residues. Germline CDR1 reads ENHRY; CDR2 reads SYGVKD. Trimming cost V 5 bases and J 7 bases; bases outside gene matches: 12. This sample stems from a study of blood T cell repertoires in COVID-19. This chain connects TRBV10-3 to TRBJ2-1; 9 nucleotides line up with TRBD2. The sequence was collected from a man in his forties or fifties with active COVID-19. The material sequenced was peripheral blood. The CDR3 DNA reads TGTGCCATCAGTCCCGCGGGAGGCGGGGGGGGAAATGAGCAGTTCTTC. Protein sequence: CAISPAGGGGGNEQFF.